Here is one T cell receptor (beta chain) with its context. The data derive from a study of blood T cell repertoires in COVID-19. About the research overall: Collection of acute and convalescent COVID-19 samples took place in the United States, Italy and Spain. Sample material is recorded as cDNA or gDNA derived from T cells, B-cell-depleted T cells, or PBMCs.

In the study's own analysis: Nucleated cell number was recorded as an estimate derived from reference gene primer amplification. Measured with immunoSEQ multiplex PCR; TCRdb has only the in-frame clones, and not every one. D and trimming were read from the DNA, whereas the V and J calls and clone size are those reported in that table. The sample carries 140,000 or so clones, around 90% recorded once. Per the germline V gene, CDR1 is MNHEY and CDR2 is SVGAGI. CDR3 size: 13 residues. V dropped 8 bases and J dropped 7 bases, with 14 bases sitting between them. The clonotype comes from a human donor in a cohort sampled during active COVID-19. The source material was peripheral blood. The V call is TRBV6-5, the J call TRBJ1-4; D unclear. The CDR3 spells CASATLMGEKLFF. DNA of the CDR3: TGTGCCAGCGCGACACTTATGGGTGAAAAACTGTTTTTT.